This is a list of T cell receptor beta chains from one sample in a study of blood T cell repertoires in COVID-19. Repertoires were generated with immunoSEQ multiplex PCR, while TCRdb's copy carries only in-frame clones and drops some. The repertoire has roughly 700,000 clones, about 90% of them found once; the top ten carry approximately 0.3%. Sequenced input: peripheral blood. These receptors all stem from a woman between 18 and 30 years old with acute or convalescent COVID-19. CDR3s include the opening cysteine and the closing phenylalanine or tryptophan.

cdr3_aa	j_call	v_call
CASTPGQGWHEQYF	TRBJ2-7	TRBV5-6
CASSLGSANTIYF	TRBJ1-3	TRBV5-6
CASSPRGQRRNTEAFF	TRBJ1-1	TRBV9
CASSVASRTDTQYF	TRBJ2-3	TRBV9
CASSQDRSYLGEQFF	TRBJ2-1	TRBV3-1/TRBV3-2
CASSRDRVDTQYF	TRBJ2-3	TRBV7-2
CASSEGGGNQPQHF	TRBJ1-5	TRBV6-1
CASSLHDGYTF	TRBJ1-2	TRBV3-1/TRBV3-2
CASSLLPLMRDRDYEQYF	TRBJ2-7	TRBV7-6
CAWRFGGESTGELFF	TRBJ2-2	TRBV30
CASSLRGQGLKTEAFF	TRBJ1-1	TRBV27
CASSLGTGRNTEAFF	TRBJ1-1	TRBV27
CAWSVGTSGGYEQYF	TRBJ2-7	TRBV30
CASSLGGRKGTEAFF	TRBJ1-1	TRBV5-1
CASSDERGGQPQHF	TRBJ1-5	TRBV2
CASSLSTTFNEKLFF	TRBJ1-4	TRBV7-8
CASRRGGEIGGSNQPQHF	TRBJ1-5	TRBV28
CASSPDRNEKLFF	TRBJ1-4	TRBV18
CASSGEAGYSNQPQHF	TRBJ1-5	TRBV19
CASSISRDRAREAFF	TRBJ1-1	TRBV19
CASTLLQGKAWSNQPQHF	TRBJ1-5	TRBV19
CASSSSTGANTEAFF	TRBJ1-1	TRBV11-1
CASSLGQGGGAFF	TRBJ1-1	TRBV12-3/TRBV12-4
CASSQDGQGKFYGYTF	TRBJ1-2	TRBV3-1/TRBV3-2
CASSVADPRTVPYGYTF	TRBJ1-2	TRBV9
CASTVLRGKAEAFF	TRBJ1-1	TRBV28
CASSQDPTNLYEQYF	TRBJ2-7	TRBV4-1
CASGLSNMNTEAFF	TRBJ1-1	TRBV12-5
CASSTGLAGPYEQYF	TRBJ2-7	TRBV19
CASSLGGSGGYTF	TRBJ1-2	TRBV5-6
CASSLGQGWTEAFF	TRBJ1-1	TRBV4-2
CASSLALYNEQFF	TRBJ2-1	TRBV7-6
CASSPKRGMGNTIYF	TRBJ1-3	TRBV4-2
CASGLPASGGEETQYF	TRBJ2-5	TRBV12-5
CASSPDYNQPQHF	TRBJ1-5	TRBV14
CASSPLGGAAATEAFF	TRBJ1-1	TRBV18
CAWSHRDRRCF	TRBJ1-2	TRBV30
CASSLSPGLQSSGNTIYF	TRBJ1-3	TRBV5-1
CASNAGGFGNQPQHF	TRBJ1-5	TRBV6-5
CASSYSSRLPLRTQHF	TRBJ1-5	TRBV6-5
CASSLGELSNQPQHF	TRBJ1-5	TRBV5-1
CASSYSSGQREQYF	TRBJ2-7	TRBV6-6
CASSRDRNVADTQYF	TRBJ2-3	TRBV6-5
CASSYRQGWIQAEAFF	TRBJ1-1	TRBV6-6
CASSSSSYEQYF	TRBJ2-7	TRBV7-2
CASSEGRGHGYTF	TRBJ1-2	TRBV25-1
CAGADQSSGNTIYF	TRBJ1-3	TRBV6-5
CASSLTAEDYGYTF	TRBJ1-2	TRBV28
CASSRPPYEQYF	TRBJ2-7	TRBV12-3/TRBV12-4
CASSLGGAGRTYEQYF	TRBJ2-7	TRBV5-1
CASSPQGQNYGYTF	TRBJ1-2	TRBV6-1
CASSSDSLNTEAFF	TRBJ1-1	TRBV10-2
CAISPGGQKAYNEQFF	TRBJ2-1	TRBV10-3